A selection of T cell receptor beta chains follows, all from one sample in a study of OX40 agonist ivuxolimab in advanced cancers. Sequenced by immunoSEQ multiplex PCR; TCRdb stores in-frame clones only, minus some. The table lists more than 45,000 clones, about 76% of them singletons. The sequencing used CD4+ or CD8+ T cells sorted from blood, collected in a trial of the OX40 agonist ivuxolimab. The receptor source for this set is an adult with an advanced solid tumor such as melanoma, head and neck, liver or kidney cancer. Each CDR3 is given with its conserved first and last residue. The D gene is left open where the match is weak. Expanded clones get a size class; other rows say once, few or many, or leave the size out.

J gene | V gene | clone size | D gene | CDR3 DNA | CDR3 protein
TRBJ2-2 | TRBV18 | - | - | TGTGCCAGCTCATTCCAGCCCAGGGGCCAGTCCGGGGAGCTGTTTTTT | CASSFQPRGQSGELFF
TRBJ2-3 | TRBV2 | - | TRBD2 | TGTGCCAGCAGTGCTCAGGGAGGGAGCACAGATACGCAGTATTTT | CASSAQGGSTDTQYF
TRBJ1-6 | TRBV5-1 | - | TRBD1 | TGCGCCAGCAGCAGGGACAGGGCGAATTCACCCCTCCACTTT | CASSRDRANSPLHF
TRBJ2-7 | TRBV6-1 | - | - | TGTGCCAGCAGTGAAGCCATGGGGGGTGGCCTCTACGAGCAGTACTTC | CASSEAMGGGLYEQYF
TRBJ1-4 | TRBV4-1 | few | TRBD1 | TGCGCCAGCAGCCAAGATGGGACAGGGGGTGAAAAACTGTTTTTT | CASSQDGTGGEKLFF
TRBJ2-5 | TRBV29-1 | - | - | TGCAGCGTCTTCCTGGCGATTTACACCCAGGGAAGGGGAGAGCAGTACTTC | CSVFLAIYTQGRGEQYF
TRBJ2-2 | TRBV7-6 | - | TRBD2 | TGTGCCAGCAGCCCCCGACTAGCGGAGAACACCGGGGAGCTGTTTTTT | CASSPRLAENTGELFF
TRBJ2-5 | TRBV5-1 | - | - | TGCGCCAGCAGCTTGGGCAGCACGGGGGAGACCCAGTACTTC | CASSLGSTGETQYF
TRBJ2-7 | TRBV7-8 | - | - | TGTGCCAGCAGCTTAGGATCGTACACGTTGTACGAGCAGTACTTC | CASSLGSYTLYEQYF
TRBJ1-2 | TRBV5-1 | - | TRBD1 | TGCGCCAGCAGCTTTGACAGGGAGGCTGGCTACACCTTC | CASSFDREAGYTF
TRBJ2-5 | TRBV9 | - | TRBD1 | TGTGCCAGCAGCGCCGGGACAGGGGGAATTCAAGAGACCCAGTACTTC | CASSAGTGGIQETQYF
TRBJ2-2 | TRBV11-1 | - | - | TGTGCCAGCCCCCGCTCGAACACCGGGGAGCTGTTTTTT | CASPRSNTGELFF
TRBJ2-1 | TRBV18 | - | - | TGTGCCAGCTCACGAAACCGGGACAATGAGCAGTTCTTC | CASSRNRDNEQFF
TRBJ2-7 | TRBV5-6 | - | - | TGTGCCAGCAGCCCCTGGGGAGGGGGCCCCCTGGACGAGCAGTACTTC | CASSPWGGGPLDEQYF
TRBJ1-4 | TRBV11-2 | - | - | TGTGCCAGCAGCTTAGGGGGGGTTTTCCTACCTGAAAAACTGTTTTTT | CASSLGGVFLPEKLFF
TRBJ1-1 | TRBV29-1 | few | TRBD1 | TGCAGCGTAGGACAGGGGGCGACGAACACTGAAGCTTTCTTT | CSVGQGATNTEAFF
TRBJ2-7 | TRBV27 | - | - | TGTGCCAGCAGTTTCGCCGCCCGGTCCTACGAGCAGTACTTC | CASSFAARSYEQYF
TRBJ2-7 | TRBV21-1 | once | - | TGTGCCAGCAGCAACCCGACAGAATTGCAGACCTACGAGCAGTACTTC | CASSNPTELQTYEQYF
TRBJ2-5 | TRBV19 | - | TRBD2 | TGTGCCAGTAGTATCTGGCGGGGGTCCAATCAAGAGACCCAGTACTTC | CASSIWRGSNQETQYF
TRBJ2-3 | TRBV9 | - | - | TGTGCCAGCAGCCCTCGGGGAGGGGGCTTCGCAGATACGCAGTATTTT | CASSPRGGGFADTQYF